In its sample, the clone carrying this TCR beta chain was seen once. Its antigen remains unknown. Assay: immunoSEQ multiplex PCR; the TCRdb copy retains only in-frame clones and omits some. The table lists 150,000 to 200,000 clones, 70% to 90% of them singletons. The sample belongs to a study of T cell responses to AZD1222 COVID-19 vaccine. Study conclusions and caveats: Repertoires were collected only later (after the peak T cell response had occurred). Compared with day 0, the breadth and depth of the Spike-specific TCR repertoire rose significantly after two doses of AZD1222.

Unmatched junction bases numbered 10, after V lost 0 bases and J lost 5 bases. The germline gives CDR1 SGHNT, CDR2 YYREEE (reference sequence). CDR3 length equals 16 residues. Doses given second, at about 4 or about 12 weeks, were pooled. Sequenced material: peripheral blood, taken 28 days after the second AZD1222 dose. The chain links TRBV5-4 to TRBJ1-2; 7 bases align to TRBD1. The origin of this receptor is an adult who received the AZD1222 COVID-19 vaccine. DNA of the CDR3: TGTGCCAGCAGCTTGGCCTCAGGGGGTCAGGAATATGGCTACACCTTC. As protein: CASSLASGGQEYGYTF.